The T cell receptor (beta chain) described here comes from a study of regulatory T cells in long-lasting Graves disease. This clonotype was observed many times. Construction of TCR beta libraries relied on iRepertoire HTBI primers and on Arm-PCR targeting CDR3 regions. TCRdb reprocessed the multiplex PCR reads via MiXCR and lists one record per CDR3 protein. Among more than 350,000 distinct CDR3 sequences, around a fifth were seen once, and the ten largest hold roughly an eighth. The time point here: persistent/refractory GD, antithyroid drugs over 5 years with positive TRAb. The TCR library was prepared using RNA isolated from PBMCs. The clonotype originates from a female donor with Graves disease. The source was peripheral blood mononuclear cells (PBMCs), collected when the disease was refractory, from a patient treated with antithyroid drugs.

The CDR3 sequence: CSARRGRDTEAFF. As DNA, the CDR3 is TGCAGTGCTAGAAGGGGAAGAGACACTGAAGCTTTCTTT. The chain has TRBV20-1 and TRBJ1-1; D possibly corresponds to TRBD1 (5 bases). CDR1 DFQATT and CDR2 SNEGSKA come from the germline V gene (reference sequence). This CDR3 is 13 amino acids long. The ends were cut back, 2 bases at V and 3 bases at J, with 10 bases in the middle.